The clone carrying this T cell receptor beta chain showed up just a few times. The data derive from a study of blood T cell repertoires in COVID-19. Clones were sequenced by immunoSEQ multiplex PCR, and TCRdb holds only the in-frame ones, with some missing. The data show 250,000 to 300,000 clones, around four fifths seen once. Trimming shortened V by 6 bases and J by 4 bases, and 9 bases separated the two germline ends. The CDR3 is 12 amino acids. Germline V CDR1 and CDR2: ENHRY, SYGVKD. The material sequenced was peripheral blood. This TCR was sampled from a man between 60 and 75 years old with acute or convalescent COVID-19. V and J are TRBV10-3 and TRBJ1-1; D is uncertain. CDR3 sequence: CAIRATVTEAFF. The CDR3 DNA sequence: TGTGCCATCAGAGCCACGGTCACTGAAGCTTTCTTT.